Listed below are T cell receptor beta chains from one sample, sequenced in a study of cytomegalovirus exposure and HLA in healthy donors. TCRdb's copy holds only in-frame clones and misses some; the assay was immunoSEQ multiplex PCR. There are roughly 160,000 clones in the sample; approximately 80% occur only once, and 0.95% to 1.5% lies in the top ten. The sample was PBMCs. The source of these receptors is a boy younger than 10 in good health and CMV-seronegative. CDR3s include the opening cysteine and the closing phenylalanine or tryptophan. Each record gives: clone size, D gene, J gene, V gene, CDR3 protein, CDR3 DNA. D genes are given only for firm matches. Some rows have no size entry. The others give once, few or many, or a class for an expanded clone.

. | . | TRBJ2-2 | TRBV27 | CASSDPGNVGNTGELFF | TGTGCCAGCAGTGACCCGGGAAATGTGGGGAACACCGGGGAGCTGTTTTTT
. | TRBD1 | TRBJ1-6 | TRBV27 | CASGTESSYNSPLHF | TGTGCCAGCGGGACAGAGAGCTCCTATAATTCACCCCTCCACTTT
. | TRBD1 | TRBJ1-4 | TRBV6-1 | CASRSSTGGGEKLFF | TGTGCCAGCAGGTCATCGACAGGGGGCGGCGAAAAACTGTTTTTT
. | TRBD1 | TRBJ1-2 | TRBV7-2 | CASSVTGGFGYTF | TGTGCCAGCAGCGTGACAGGGGGTTTTGGCTACACCTTC
. | TRBD1 | TRBJ1-2 | TRBV11-2 | CASSLVQGADYGYTF | TGTGCCAGCAGCTTAGTGCAGGGGGCGGACTATGGCTACACCTTC
. | TRBD1 | TRBJ2-5 | TRBV5-1 | CASSLAPTGGRETQYF | TGCGCCAGCAGCTTGGCGCCGACAGGGGGCAGAGAGACCCAGTACTTC
. | . | TRBJ1-4 | TRBV11-2 | CASSLDRAGNEKLFF | TGTGCCAGCAGCTTAGATCGGGCAGGGAATGAAAAACTGTTTTTT
. | TRBD2 | TRBJ2-2 | TRBV18 | CASSDPGLAVTGELFF | TGTGCCAGCTCAGATCCGGGACTAGCTGTTACCGGGGAGCTGTTTTTT
. | . | TRBJ1-1 | TRBV4-3 | CASSQDAAFTEAFF | TGCGCCAGCAGCCAAGATGCGGCTTTTACTGAAGCTTTCTTT
. | TRBD1 | TRBJ1-4 | TRBV15 | CAISRDRVNEKLFF | TGTGCCATCAGCAGAGACAGGGTGAATGAAAAACTGTTTTTT
. | . | TRBJ1-1 | TRBV4-3 | CASSLASNTEAFF | TGCGCCAGCAGCCTAGCCTCGAACACTGAAGCTTTCTTT
. | . | TRBJ1-4 | TRBV7-9 | CASSLAVPATNEKLFF | TGTGCCAGCAGCTTAGCTGTCCCTGCAACTAATGAAAAACTGTTTTTT
. | TRBD1 | TRBJ1-1 | TRBV5-1 | CASSLVAVGDRDPEAFF | TGCGCCAGCAGCTTGGTTGCGGTAGGGGACAGGGACCCTGAAGCTTTCTTT
. | TRBD2 | TRBJ2-1 | TRBV5-6 | CASSRLAGDNEQFF | TGTGCCAGCAGCCGACTAGCGGGAGACAATGAGCAGTTCTTC
. | TRBD2 | TRBJ2-5 | TRBV5-1 | CASSSTSGWAETQYF | TGCGCCAGCAGCTCTACTAGCGGGTGGGCGGAGACCCAGTACTTC
. | . | TRBJ2-1 | TRBV4-1 | CASSQPFTRDEQFF | TGCGCCAGCAGCCAACCCTTTACTAGGGATGAGCAGTTCTTC
. | TRBD2 | TRBJ2-3 | TRBV7-9 | CASSPRLAGGPTDTQYF | TGTGCCAGCAGCCCTCGACTAGCGGGGGGCCCCACAGATACGCAGTATTTT
. | . | TRBJ1-2 | TRBV7-7 | CASSLALLGTDVNYGYTF | TGTGCCAGCAGCTTAGCGTTGCTTGGTACAGACGTTAACTATGGCTACACCTTC
once | . | TRBJ2-1 | TRBV4-3 | CASSQRGVNEQFF | TGCGCCAGCAGCCAACGCGGGGTGAATGAGCAGTTCTTC
. | . | TRBJ2-7 | TRBV28 | CASGAGTHEQYF | TGTGCCAGCGGAGCCGGGACTCACGAGCAGTACTTC
. | . | TRBJ2-2 | TRBV6-5 | CASRRSNTGELFF | TGTGCCAGCCGGAGGTCGAACACCGGGGAGCTGTTTTTT
. | TRBD1 | TRBJ1-4 | TRBV4-3 | CASSPDRGPTEKLFF | TGCGCCAGCAGCCCGGACAGGGGTCCAACTGAAAAACTGTTTTTT
. | . | TRBJ2-2 | TRBV7-9 | CASSPYVGVTGELFF | TGTGCCAGCAGCCCCTACGTAGGGGTCACCGGGGAGCTGTTTTTT
. | TRBD2 | TRBJ2-2 | TRBV11-3 | CASSLALAGGTGELFF | TGTGCCAGCAGCTTAGCCCTAGCGGGGGGCACCGGGGAGCTGTTTTTT
few | TRBD1 | TRBJ1-1 | TRBV11-2 | CASSLGLRGPMNTEAFF | TGTGCCAGCAGCTTAGGTCTCAGGGGGCCAATGAACACTGAAGCTTTCTTT
. | . | TRBJ2-7 | TRBV13 | CASSLEGVEQYF | TGTGCCAGCAGCTTAGAGGGAGTCGAGCAGTACTTC
. | TRBD2 | TRBJ2-7 | TRBV7-6 | CASSRGLAGVRGSYEQYF | TGTGCCAGCAGCCGCGGACTAGCGGGAGTTAGAGGTTCCTACGAGCAGTACTTC
once | TRBD2 | TRBJ2-5 | TRBV6-1 | CASERGDDQETQYF | TGTGCGAGTGAGCGGGGGGACGACCAAGAGACCCAGTACTTC